This record looks at one T cell receptor (beta chain) sequence and its context. Antigen specificity is unknown. This sample was taken from a study of CD8 T cells in ankylosing spondylitis. Study-wide results and limits: Made up of about eight highly homologous variants, a TCR beta motif appeared characteristic of ankylosing spondylitis blood. Those disease-linked clones were CD8+; they were also relatively rare in peripheral blood. As reported, disease-linked clones showed significant enrichment in matched ankylosing spondylitis synovial fluid.

For TCR beta, libraries came from quantitative 5'-RACE with molecular barcodes. TCRdb analysed the 5' RACE reads with MiXCR anew, one entry per CDR3 protein. This sample yields around 490,000 distinct CDR3 sequences, of which 5.3% are seen a single time; around 3.4% belongs to the top ten. Specimen: blood, either unsorted or a sorted T cell fraction (not recorded which). The sequence derives from a male donor with ankylosing spondylitis.

The CDR3 reads CASSQDGVRGGRQYF. The CDR3 bases are TGCGCCAGCAGCCAAGATGGGGTCCGGGGAGGCCGCCAGTACTTC. The gene calls are TRBV4-3 and TRBJ2-5; D may be TRBD2 (6 bases). Trimming took off 0 bases at V and 10 bases at J, with 18 bases between the two ends. Germline V gives CDR1 LGHNA, CDR2 YSLEER. The CDR3 contains 15 residues.